This T cell receptor beta chain appears in the sequencing data of a study of blood T cell repertoires in COVID-19. The protocol was immunoSEQ multiplex PCR, while the TCRdb copy is restricted to in-frame clones and leaves out a portion. This sample has tens of thousands of clones, with roughly nine tenths found just once. Sequencing was performed on peripheral blood. The sequence came from a human donor in a cohort sampled during active COVID-19.

Here the CDR3 DNA reads TGTGCCACCAGTGATTCCCGGACTGCCAATGAGCAGTTCTTC. Protein product: CATSDSRTANEQFF. This rearrangement joins TRBV24-1 to TRBJ2-1, with D perhaps matching TRBD2 (5 bases). CDR3 size: 14 residues. Between the trimmed V and J ends, which lost 2 bases and 6 bases, there was a span of 10 bases. CDR1 KGHDR and CDR2 SFDVKD come from the germline V gene.